This TCR beta chain was retrieved from a study of T cell responses to AZD1222 COVID-19 vaccine. V was shortened by 2 bases and J by 2 bases, with 16 bases between the two germline ends. There are 16 residues in the CDR3. The germline CDR1 and CDR2 sequences are SGHRS and YFSETQ. TCRdb keeps only in-frame clones here, not all; method: immunoSEQ multiplex PCR. The sample records roughly 150,000 clones, less than 95% being singletons. This clonotype was obtained from an adult who received the AZD1222 COVID-19 vaccine. The rearrangement links TRBV5-1 to TRBJ1-2, with a weak D call TRBD1 (5 bases). The sample was peripheral blood, taken 28 days after the second AZD1222 dose. The CDR3 here is CASSFQRRGGNYGYTF. Here the CDR3 DNA reads TGCGCCAGCAGCTTCCAACGCCGGGGCGGGAACTATGGCTACACCTTC. The full variable domain, rest sourced from reference TRBV5-1 and TRBJ1-2, is KAGVTQTPRYLIKTRGQQVTLSCSPISGHRSVSWYQQTPGQGLQFLFEYFSETQRNKGNFPGRFSGRQFSNSRSEMNVSTLELGDSALYLCASSFQRRGGNYGYTFGSGTRLTVV.